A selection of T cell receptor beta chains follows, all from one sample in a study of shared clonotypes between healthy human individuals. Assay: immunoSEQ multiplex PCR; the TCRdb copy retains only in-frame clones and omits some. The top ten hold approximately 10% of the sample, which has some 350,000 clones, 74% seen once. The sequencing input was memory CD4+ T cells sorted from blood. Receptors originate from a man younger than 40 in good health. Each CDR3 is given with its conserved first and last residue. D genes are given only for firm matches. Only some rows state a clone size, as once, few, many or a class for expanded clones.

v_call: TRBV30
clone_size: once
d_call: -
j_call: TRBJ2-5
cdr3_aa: CAWSAGGETQYF
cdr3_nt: TGTGCCTGGAGCGCCGGAGGAGAGACCCAGTACTTC

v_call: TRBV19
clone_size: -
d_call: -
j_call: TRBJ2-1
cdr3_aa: CASSTRPLDNEQFF
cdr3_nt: TGTGCCAGTAGCACCCGCCCGCTGGACAATGAGCAGTTCTTC

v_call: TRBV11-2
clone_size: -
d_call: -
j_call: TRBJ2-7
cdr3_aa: CASSLWEEQYF
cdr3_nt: TGTGCCAGCAGCTTATGGGAAGAGCAGTACTTC

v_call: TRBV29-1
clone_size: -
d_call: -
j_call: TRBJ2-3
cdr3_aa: CSVEGREGTDTQYF
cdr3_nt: TGCAGCGTTGAGGGCCGTGAAGGGACAGATACGCAGTATTTT

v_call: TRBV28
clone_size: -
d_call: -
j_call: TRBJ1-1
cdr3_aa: CATKGNTEAFF
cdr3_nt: TGTGCCACCAAGGGGAACACTGAAGCTTTCTTT

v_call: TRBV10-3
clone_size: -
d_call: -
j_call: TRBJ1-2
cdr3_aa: CAISEYMGGRDYGYTF
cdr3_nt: TGTGCCATCAGTGAGTACATGGGGGGGCGCGACTATGGCTACACCTTC

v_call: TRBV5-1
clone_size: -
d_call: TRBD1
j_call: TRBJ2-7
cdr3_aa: CASSLAGQGPEQYF
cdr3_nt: TGCGCCAGCAGCTTGGCGGGACAGGGCCCCGAGCAGTACTTC

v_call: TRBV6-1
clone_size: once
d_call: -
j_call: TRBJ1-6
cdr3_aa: CASRLGSPLHF
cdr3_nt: TGTGCCAGCAGATTGGGATCACCCCTCCACTTT

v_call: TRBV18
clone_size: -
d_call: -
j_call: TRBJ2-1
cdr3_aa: CASSPLEAGGDYNEQFF
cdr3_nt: TGTGCCAGCTCACCACTGGAGGCTGGCGGAGATTACAATGAGCAGTTCTTC

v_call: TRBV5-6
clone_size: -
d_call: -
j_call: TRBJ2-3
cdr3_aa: CASSLYSGTPVNTQYF
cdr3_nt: TGTGCCAGCAGCTTGTATTCCGGGACGCCCGTGAATACGCAGTATTTT

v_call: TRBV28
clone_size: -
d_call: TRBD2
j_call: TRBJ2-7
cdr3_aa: CASSLSEGGLNEQYF
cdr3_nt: TGTGCCAGCAGTTTATCGGAGGGAGGGTTGAACGAGCAGTACTTC

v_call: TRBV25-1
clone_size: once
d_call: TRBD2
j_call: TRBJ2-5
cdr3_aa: CASSDPRLAGQYQETQYF
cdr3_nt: TGTGCCAGCAGTGATCCCCGACTAGCGGGGCAGTACCAAGAGACCCAGTACTTC

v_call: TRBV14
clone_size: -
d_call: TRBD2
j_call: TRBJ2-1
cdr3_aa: CASSPLAGNYNEQFF
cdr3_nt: TGTGCCAGCAGCCCCCTAGCGGGAAACTACAATGAGCAGTTCTTC

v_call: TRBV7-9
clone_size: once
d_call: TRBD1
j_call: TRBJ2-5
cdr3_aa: CASSSSGGGETQYF
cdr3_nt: TGTGCCAGCAGCTCTTCAGGGGGCGGAGAGACCCAGTACTTC

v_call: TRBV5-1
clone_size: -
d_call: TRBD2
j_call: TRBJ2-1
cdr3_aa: CASSFSSGNSYNEQFF
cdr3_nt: TGCGCCAGCAGCTTCAGCAGCGGGAACTCCTACAATGAGCAGTTCTTC

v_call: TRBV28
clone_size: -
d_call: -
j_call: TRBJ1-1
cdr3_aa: CASSRDLNTEAFF
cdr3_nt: TGTGCCAGCAGCAGGGACTTGAACACTGAAGCTTTCTTT

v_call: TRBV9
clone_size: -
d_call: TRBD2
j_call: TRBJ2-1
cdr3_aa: CASSNPGLAGSEQFF
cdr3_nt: TGTGCCAGCAGCAACCCGGGACTAGCGGGATCTGAGCAGTTCTTC

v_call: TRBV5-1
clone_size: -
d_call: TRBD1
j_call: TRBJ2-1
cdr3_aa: CASSSGQVGEQFF
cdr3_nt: TGCGCCAGCAGCTCAGGACAGGTGGGTGAGCAGTTCTTC

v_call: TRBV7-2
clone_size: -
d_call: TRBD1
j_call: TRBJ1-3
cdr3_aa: CASSETGGNTIYF
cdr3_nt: TGTGCCAGCAGCGAGACAGGGGGAAACACCATATATTTT

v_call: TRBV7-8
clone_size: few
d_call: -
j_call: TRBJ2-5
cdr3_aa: CASARAGETQYF
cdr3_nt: TGTGCCAGCGCTCGAGCCGGAGAGACCCAGTACTTC

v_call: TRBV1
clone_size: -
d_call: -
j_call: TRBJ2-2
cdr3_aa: CTSSPRTPNTGELFF
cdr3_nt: TGCACCAGCAGCCCGAGGACACCCAACACCGGGGAGCTGTTTTTT

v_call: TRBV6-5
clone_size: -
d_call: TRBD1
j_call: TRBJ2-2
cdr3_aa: CASRAQGAKAGELFF
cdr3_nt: TGTGCCAGCAGGGCACAGGGGGCAAAGGCCGGGGAGCTGTTTTTT

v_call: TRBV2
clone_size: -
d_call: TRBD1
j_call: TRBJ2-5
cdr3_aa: CASSERGQGAETQYF
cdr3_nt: TGTGCCAGCAGTGAAAGGGGACAGGGGGCAGAGACCCAGTACTTC

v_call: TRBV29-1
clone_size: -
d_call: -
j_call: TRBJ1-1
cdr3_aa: CSVSRGPTEAFF
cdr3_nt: TGCAGCGTCTCGAGGGGTCCCACTGAAGCTTTCTTT

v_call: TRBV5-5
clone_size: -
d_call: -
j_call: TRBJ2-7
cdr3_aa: CASSLEVGPGFEYF
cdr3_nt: TGTGCCAGCAGCTTGGAGGTCGGCCCGGGCTTCGAGTACTTC